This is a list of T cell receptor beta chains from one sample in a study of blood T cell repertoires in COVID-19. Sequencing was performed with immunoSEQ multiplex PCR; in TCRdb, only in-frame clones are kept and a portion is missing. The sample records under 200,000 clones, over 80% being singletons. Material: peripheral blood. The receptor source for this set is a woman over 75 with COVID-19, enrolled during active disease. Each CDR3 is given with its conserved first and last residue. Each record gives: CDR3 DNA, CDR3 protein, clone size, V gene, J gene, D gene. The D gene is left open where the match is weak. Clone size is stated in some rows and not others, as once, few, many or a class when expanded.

TGTGCCAGCGGGGACTCCAATTCACCCCTCCACTTT	CASGDSNSPLHF	.	TRBV9	TRBJ1-6	.
TGTGCCAGCAGCCTTGACATGAACACTGAAGCTTTCTTT	CASSLDMNTEAFF	few	TRBV7-9	TRBJ1-1	.
TGTGCCAGTAGCGGAGGACAGGGGCGATCTGGGGCCAACGTCCTGACTTTC	CASSGGQGRSGANVLTF	.	TRBV19	TRBJ2-6	TRBD1
TGTGCCAGCAGTAGACAGGGGTCGTCCACTGAAGCTTTCTTT	CASSRQGSSTEAFF	.	TRBV6-5	TRBJ1-1	TRBD1
TGTGCCAGCAGCCGAGGGACAGGCTCTGGAAACACCATATATTTT	CASSRGTGSGNTIYF	.	TRBV6-5	TRBJ1-3	TRBD1
TGTGCCAGCAGTTACACTGACTACGAGCAGTACTTC	CASSYTDYEQYF	.	TRBV6-2/TRBV6-3	TRBJ2-7	.
TGTGCCAGCAGCCAAGAGGGCGGCTACACCTTC	CASSQEGGYTF	.	TRBV3-1/TRBV3-2	TRBJ1-2	.
TGTGCCACCAGTGACGGCGGGACTAGCAAGAATGAGCAGTTCTTC	CATSDGGTSKNEQFF	few	TRBV24-1	TRBJ2-1	TRBD2
TGTGCCAGCAGTCCCTCGGTTAACTATGGCTACACCTTC	CASSPSVNYGYTF	.	TRBV6-5	TRBJ1-2	.
TGTGCCAGCAGTTTCTACCCGCAAGGGACTAGCGGACAAGAGACCCAGTACTTC	CASSFYPQGTSGQETQYF	.	TRBV27	TRBJ2-5	TRBD2
TGTGCCAGCAGTCCCGGTAGTGGCTATGGCTACACCTTC	CASSPGSGYGYTF	.	TRBV25-1	TRBJ1-2	.
TGCGCCAGCAGCTCCGGGGGTGGGACTAATGAAAAACTGTTTTTT	CASSSGGGTNEKLFF	.	TRBV5-1	TRBJ1-4	.
TGTGCCAGCAGTGAGACAGTCCACCCAGGGAATACGCAGTATTTT	CASSETVHPGNTQYF	.	TRBV2	TRBJ2-3	.
TGTGCCAGCAGCGTAGCATACAGAACAGATACGCAGTATTTT	CASSVAYRTDTQYF	.	TRBV9	TRBJ2-3	.
TGTGCCAGCACACACTCCGGGGGAGGCGGTGAGCAGTACTTC	CASTHSGGGGEQYF	.	TRBV27	TRBJ2-7	.
TGTGCCAGCAGCTCTCCCGAACAGGGCAGGCAGTTCTTC	CASSSPEQGRQFF	.	TRBV5-4	TRBJ2-1	.
TGTGCCATCAGCTCCAGGGTTGGGAACACTGAAGCTTTCTTT	CAISSRVGNTEAFF	once	TRBV10-3	TRBJ1-1	.
TGTGCCAGCAGTTTAATGTCCTTAATTCAAGAGACCCAGTACTTC	CASSLMSLIQETQYF	.	TRBV28	TRBJ2-5	.
TGTGCCACCTTTCCGGGACACGTAGAAAAACTGTTTTTT	CATFPGHVEKLFF	.	TRBV28	TRBJ1-4	.
TGTGCCAGCAGCCGGACAGGTGCCAGAACGGGCGCTGAAGCTTTCTTT	CASSRTGARTGAEAFF	.	TRBV5-6	TRBJ1-1	TRBD1
TGTGCCAGCAGCGTTTCCCGTAACACCATATATTTT	CASSVSRNTIYF	.	TRBV9	TRBJ1-3	.
TGTGCCAGCACCGAGGGACTTACTTCTAATAATTCACCCCTCCACTTT	CASTEGLTSNNSPLHF	.	TRBV2	TRBJ1-6	.
TGTGCCAGCAGCTTCGGCGGGGGGACAGGGTCTGGAAACACCATATATTTT	CASSFGGGTGSGNTIYF	.	TRBV5-4	TRBJ1-3	TRBD1
TGTGCCAGCAGTTTACCCACAGGTGAAAAACTGTTTTTT	CASSLPTGEKLFF	.	TRBV28	TRBJ1-4	.
TGTGCCAGCGGCCAAGGACAGGGGAACACTGAAGCTTTCTTT	CASGQGQGNTEAFF	few	TRBV6-5	TRBJ1-1	TRBD1
TGTGCCAGCAGGACAGGGGAGAGGTATGGCTACACCTTC	CASRTGERYGYTF	.	TRBV2	TRBJ1-2	TRBD1
TGTGCCAGCAGAGTACGAGTTCAGGGTTCCAATGAGCAGTTCTTC	CASRVRVQGSNEQFF	.	TRBV6-5	TRBJ2-1	.
TGCGCCAGCAGCTTCAGCGGGGAGACCCAGTACTTC	CASSFSGETQYF	.	TRBV5-1	TRBJ2-5	.
TGTGCTAGTGGGGGGGCGGCGGGCGCTAGCACAGATACGCAGTATTTT	CASGGAAGASTDTQYF	.	TRBV12-5	TRBJ2-3	.
TGTGCCAGCAGCGTTGCCCCGGGGGTGGGAGCTTTCTTT	CASSVAPGVGAFF	.	TRBV7-3	TRBJ1-1	.
TGTGCCAGCAGGCTTGACCTGGCGGCCACTGAAGCTTTCTTT	CASRLDLAATEAFF	.	TRBV5-4	TRBJ1-1	.
TGTGCCAGCAGTGACGGACAGGGGGCAAGGGAAAAACTGTTTTTT	CASSDGQGAREKLFF	.	TRBV6-1	TRBJ1-4	TRBD1
TGTGCCAGCAGCTTGGAGACGGGGGTGGTCACAGATACGCAGTATTTT	CASSLETGVVTDTQYF	.	TRBV5-6	TRBJ2-3	.
TGTGCCAGTAGTTGGTGGGGGCCTTACAATGAGCAGTTCTTC	CASSWWGPYNEQFF	.	TRBV19	TRBJ2-1	.
TGTGCCAGCAGTTTGGGAGCGGGAGGGTTAAACATTCAGTACTTC	CASSLGAGGLNIQYF	.	TRBV28	TRBJ2-4	TRBD2
TGTGCCAGCAGCCCGATGGGACAGGCGAACACCGGGGAGCTGTTTTTT	CASSPMGQANTGELFF	.	TRBV7-3	TRBJ2-2	TRBD1
TGCGCCAGCAGCAAGGACAGACCTGGTTATGGCTACACCTTC	CASSKDRPGYGYTF	.	TRBV5-1	TRBJ1-2	.
TGTGCCAGCAGTTACTCGATGGGACATAACACCGGGGAGCTGTTTTTT	CASSYSMGHNTGELFF	.	TRBV6-5	TRBJ2-2	.
TGTGCCAGCAGTTTGGGTCGGGGCAGGGGCTATGAGCAGTTCTTC	CASSLGRGRGYEQFF	few	TRBV28	TRBJ2-1	.
TGTGCCAGCAGCCTAGGCGGGCTCCAAGATAGGGTTGGCTACACCTTC	CASSLGGLQDRVGYTF	.	TRBV11-2	TRBJ1-2	.
TGTGCCAGCGCCACGTACAGGGAGTGGGAGACCCAGTACTTC	CASATYREWETQYF	.	TRBV6-5	TRBJ2-5	.
TGTGCCAGCAGTATACAATTCGTATCTGGAAACACCATATATTTT	CASSIQFVSGNTIYF	.	TRBV7-9	TRBJ1-3	.
TGTGCCAGCGAGGCAGCTGGTGGGCCCCAGCATTTT	CASEAAGGPQHF	once	TRBV3-1/TRBV3-2	TRBJ1-5	.
TGCGCCAGCAGCTTGGCAAGGGGCGATAACTATGGCTACACCTTC	CASSLARGDNYGYTF	.	TRBV5-1	TRBJ1-2	.
TGTGCCAGCAGACAGGGGGGCACTGAAGCTTTCTTT	CASRQGGTEAFF	.	TRBV2	TRBJ1-1	TRBD1
TGTGCCAGTAGTATAGATAGCAGGGGGCGAGGTGAAGCTTTCTTT	CASSIDSRGRGEAFF	.	TRBV19	TRBJ1-1	TRBD1
TGCAGCGTTGAGGGAAATGGGGCAGTCACTGAAGCTTTCTTT	CSVEGNGAVTEAFF	.	TRBV29-1	TRBJ1-1	.
TGTGCCAGCTTGGCGGGACAGCCCTACGAGCAGTACTTC	CASLAGQPYEQYF	.	TRBV18	TRBJ2-7	.
TGCGCCAGCAGCTTATTCTCAGCAGGCGACTCTGGAAACACCATATATTTT	CASSLFSAGDSGNTIYF	.	TRBV5-1	TRBJ1-3	.
TGTGCCAGTATTCGGGACAGGGGGCGGACCGGGGAGCTGTTTTTT	CASIRDRGRTGELFF	.	TRBV19	TRBJ2-2	TRBD1
TGTGCCAGCAGCGTAGGTGGCAGGGGGAACTACGAGCAGTACTTC	CASSVGGRGNYEQYF	once	TRBV9	TRBJ2-7	TRBD1
TGTGCCAGCAGCAGCCGCGGGTCCGGGGAGCTGTTTTTT	CASSSRGSGELFF	.	TRBV21-1	TRBJ2-2	.
TGTGCCAGCAGCCCTGCTCCGGGGACTAGCGGGAGAGGGTACGAGCAGTACTTC	CASSPAPGTSGRGYEQYF	.	TRBV5-4	TRBJ2-7	TRBD2
TGTGCCAGCAGCGTAGCGGGAAATAGGGCAAATACGCAGTATTTT	CASSVAGNRANTQYF	once	TRBV9	TRBJ2-3	.
TGTGCCAGCAGGTGGACAGGGGAACGTGGCTACACCTTC	CASRWTGERGYTF	.	TRBV3-1/TRBV3-2	TRBJ1-2	TRBD1
TGTGCCAGCAGCGTAGGAGGGACTGGAAACACCATATATTTT	CASSVGGTGNTIYF	.	TRBV9	TRBJ1-3	.
TGTGCCAGCAGTCGTAGGAGCTACGAGCAGTACTTC	CASSRRSYEQYF	few	TRBV28	TRBJ2-7	.
TGCAGCGTTGAGCGGGGTGGCGGGGACACTGAAGCTTTCTTT	CSVERGGGDTEAFF	.	TRBV29-1	TRBJ1-1	.
TGCGCCAGCAGCTTCTCGTCCAGCTCCTACGAGCAGTACTTC	CASSFSSSSYEQYF	.	TRBV5-1	TRBJ2-7	.